Sequencing of this T cell receptor beta chain was carried out in a study of cytomegalovirus exposure and HLA in healthy donors. Study as a whole: Unique TCRs numbering about 87 million, obtained from HLA-typed donors, made up an early data release.

The study's findings and limits: It is likely that the observed cluster of highly shared sequence variants was a sequencing artifact. Cytomegalovirus-associated TCR beta chains were listed, numbering some 170.

The ends were cut back, 1 base at V and 3 bases at J, with 10 bases in the middle. CDR3 size: 15 residues. Germline lookup yields CDR1 SGHAT and CDR2 FQDESV (reference sequence). Primers included in the PCR were 60 Vbeta and 13 Jbeta primers. In the original processing: Unique TCR beta chains totaled some 80 million in a later count, with about 11 million of them shared. Sequenced by immunoSEQ multiplex PCR; TCRdb stores in-frame clones only, minus some. The DNA was the basis for D and trimming; V, J and clone size are from that table. The sample yields about 190,000 clones, 80% to 90% seen once. Remarks on this clone: The target antigen is unknown.

The chain uses TRBV11-1 and TRBJ1-5; unclear D gene. Sequencing input: PBMCs. This TCR derives from a man aged 25 to 45 in good health and CMV-seronegative. The CDR3: CASSLGGKVNQPQHF. The CDR3, as DNA: TGTGCCAGCAGCTTAGGAGGGAAGGTCAATCAGCCCCAGCATTTT.